Described below is a single T cell receptor beta chain sequence and its context. The antigen is unknown. About 2.1 micrograms of genomic DNA (from cryopreserved PBMCs) were used for TCR beta libraries. Germline trimming cut 3 bases from V and 5 bases from J; bases unmatched to any gene: 4. Germline-derived CDR1 and CDR2 are SGDLS and YYNGEE. The CDR3 is 15 amino acids. Using immunoSEQ multiplex PCR, the repertoire was profiled, and TCRdb retains in-frame clones only, with some absent. This table holds hundreds of thousands of clones, under 75% found once. This entry is derived from a study of cytotoxic CD8 clonotypes in ibrutinib-treated CLL. Overall study results and limits: With treatment, public clonotypes, which were uncommon, either contracted or remained stable.

The chain has TRBV9 and TRBJ2-1; 11 bases map to TRBD2. The sequenced sample was PBMCs, obtained after 24 months of ibrutinib treatment. This receptor was obtained from a human donor with chronic lymphocytic leukemia. The CDR3 DNA sequence: TGTGCCAGCAGCGGTACGGGACTAGCGGACAATGAGCAGTTCTTC. Protein: CASSGTGLADNEQFF.